This T cell receptor (beta chain) was identified in a study of cytomegalovirus exposure and HLA in healthy donors. Study-level information: Later analysis reported that the approximately 110 validation repertoires shared the platform of the 500 to 850 first-cohort repertoires. Study-level results: It was reported that the classifier diagnosed cytomegalovirus status with high specificity and sensitivity in both the original and validation cohorts. Testing in vitro showed three CMV-associated chains specific for CMV antigens.

Turning to this clone: Its antigen is unknown.

Here immunoSEQ multiplex PCR was the method, and the copy in TCRdb shows in-frame clones only, minus some. The sample includes 100,000 to 150,000 clones, 89% seen only once; the top ten take 1% to 1.5%. The sample taken for sequencing was PBMCs. This sequence was found in a woman aged 18-30 years in good health and CMV-seronegative.

CDR3 protein: CASSPSGGGEQYF. CDR3 bases: TGTGCCAGTAGCCCTAGCGGGGGCGGGGAGCAGTACTTC. The chain carries TRBV19 and TRBJ2-7; 10 bases fit TRBD2. Germline CDR1 LNHDA, CDR2 SQIVND (reference sequence). This CDR3 region has 13 residues. V trimming: 6 bases; J trimming: 7 bases; junction bases outside the gene matches: 6.